This T cell receptor (beta chain) appears in the sequencing data of a study of blood T cell repertoires in COVID-19. At the level of the study: Italy, Spain and the United States were the sources of the convalescent and acute COVID-19 samples. PBMCs, B-cell-depleted T cells, or T cells provided the cDNA or gDNA that made up the material.

In the original workflow: By means of reference gene primer amplification, nucleated cell counts were estimated. The repertoire was sequenced with immunoSEQ multiplex PCR; TCRdb's copy has only in-frame clones and lacks some. V, J and clone size are those of that table, while D and trimming were read from the DNA. This table holds tens of thousands of clones, less than 85% found once. The germline V gene encodes CDR1 MGHRA and CDR2 YSYEKL. This CDR3 has 15 residues. V dropped 4 bases and J dropped 2 bases, with 12 bases sitting between them. The sequenced sample consisted of peripheral blood. The receptor was isolated from a man between 45 and 60 years old with active COVID-19. The genes are TRBV4-1 and TRBJ1-5; D unresolved. The CDR3 region has the DNA TGCGCCAGCAGCCCCGAGGGCAGCCGCAATCAGCCCCAGCATTTT. Residues: CASSPEGSRNQPQHF.